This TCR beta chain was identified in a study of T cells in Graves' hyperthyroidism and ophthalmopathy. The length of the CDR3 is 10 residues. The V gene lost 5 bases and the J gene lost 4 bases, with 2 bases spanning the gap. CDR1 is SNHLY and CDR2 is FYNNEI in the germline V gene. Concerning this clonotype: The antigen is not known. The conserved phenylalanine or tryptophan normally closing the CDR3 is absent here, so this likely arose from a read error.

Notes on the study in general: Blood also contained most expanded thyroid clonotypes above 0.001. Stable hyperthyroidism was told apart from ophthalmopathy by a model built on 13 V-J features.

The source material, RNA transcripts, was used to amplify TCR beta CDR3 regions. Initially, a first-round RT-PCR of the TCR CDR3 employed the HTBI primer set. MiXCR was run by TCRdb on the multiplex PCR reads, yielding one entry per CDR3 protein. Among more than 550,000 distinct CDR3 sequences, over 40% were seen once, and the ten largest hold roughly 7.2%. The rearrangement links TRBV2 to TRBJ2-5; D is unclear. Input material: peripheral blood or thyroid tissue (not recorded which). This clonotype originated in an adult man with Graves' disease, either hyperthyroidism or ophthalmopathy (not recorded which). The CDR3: CASSRETQYL. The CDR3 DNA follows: TGTGCCAGCAGTCGAGAGACCCAGTACCTC.